Detailed here is one T cell receptor (beta chain). The sample belongs to a study of blood T cell repertoires in COVID-19. CDR3 length: 14 residues. V dropped 1 base and J dropped 0 bases, with 8 bases sitting between them. CDR1 SGHRS and CDR2 YFSETQ come from the germline V gene. As originally analysed: Amplification from reference gene primers served as the basis for estimated nucleated cell counts. Sequencing was performed with immunoSEQ multiplex PCR; in TCRdb, only in-frame clones are kept and a portion is missing. The V and J calls and clone size were taken over from that table, and D and trimming were inferred from the DNA. The table includes 200,000 or so clones, over 80% detected once.

Sequencing was done on a sample of peripheral blood. The genes are TRBV5-1 and TRBJ2-7; D gene unclear. The sequence was collected from a woman in her thirties with acute or convalescent COVID-19. CDR3 residues: CASSLPAGSYEQYF. Here the CDR3 DNA reads TGCGCCAGCAGCTTGCCGGCAGGCTCCTACGAGCAGTACTTC.